This TCR beta chain comes out of a study of cytomegalovirus exposure and HLA in healthy donors. Study-level information: Among approximately 400 genotyped donors, 80% to 90% fell in the Caucasian-associated ancestry cluster. Study-level points and caveats: Later analysis associated a missense DCLRE1C variant with TCR beta V- and J-gene trimming. When analyzed later, the rates of TCR association showed variation by HLA locus, with DRB1 the most and HLA-C the fewest.

Turning to this clone: Its target is not known.

PCR primers comprised 60 Vbeta and 13 Jbeta primers. The data were produced by immunoSEQ multiplex PCR, yet TCRdb's version contains in-frame clones alone and is incomplete. The data contain about 80,000 clones, under 65% of them seen just once; the ten biggest clones take up 4% to 4.5%. The origin of this receptor is a male donor in good health and CMV-seropositive. Sequences were obtained from PBMCs.

The CDR3 bases are TGCGCCAGCAGCCAAGGCGGGCGGGAGACAGATACGCAGTATTTT. This codes for CASSQGGRETDTQYF. V gene TRBV4-1 combines with J gene TRBJ2-3, with 7 bases identical to TRBD2. The CDR3 consists of 15 residues. V was clipped by 1 base and J by 3 bases; unmatched bases: 4. Germline values: CDR1 MGHRA, CDR2 YSYEKL.